This T cell receptor (beta chain) was recorded in a study of beta chain features in type 1 diabetes. Study-level points and caveats: TCRB rearrangement may or may not be influenced by HLA type; here this remained unresolved. Equally in patients and controls, PCR might preferentially amplify shorter templates.

Comments on this clone: The antigen is not known.

The CDR3 has 18 residues. CDR1 SEHNR and CDR2 FQNEAQ come from the germline V gene (reference sequence). Between the trimmed V and J ends, which lost 5 bases and 2 bases, there was a span of 22 bases. cDNA synthesis used the whole RNA isolate, giving expressed TCRB sequences. Data came from immunoSEQ multiplex PCR; TCRdb stores just in-frame clones and leaves some out. This table has under 400,000 clones, about 14% appearing once. The J gene is TRBJ1-3, the V gene TRBV7-9; a possible D gene is TRBD1 (6 bases). The sequenced sample consisted of central memory CD4+ T cells from blood. The TCR was taken from a man aged 25-45 years in good health. This CDR3 is CASSHRGAVSGAGNTIYF. The CDR3 DNA reads TGTGCCAGCAGCCACCGGGGGGCTGTGTCGGGGGCTGGAAACACCATATATTTT.